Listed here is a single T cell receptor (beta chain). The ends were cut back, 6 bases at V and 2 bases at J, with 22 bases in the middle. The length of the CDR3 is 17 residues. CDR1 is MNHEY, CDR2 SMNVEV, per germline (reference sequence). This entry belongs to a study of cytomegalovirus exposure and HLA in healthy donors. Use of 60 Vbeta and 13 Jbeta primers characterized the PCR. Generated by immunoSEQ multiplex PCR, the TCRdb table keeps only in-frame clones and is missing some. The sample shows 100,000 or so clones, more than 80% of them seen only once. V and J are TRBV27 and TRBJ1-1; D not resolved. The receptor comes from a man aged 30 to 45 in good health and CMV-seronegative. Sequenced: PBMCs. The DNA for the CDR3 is TGTGCCAGCAGCCCCGGCAGAGGGAGATTGGGAAACACTGAAGCTTTCTTT. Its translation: CASSPGRGRLGNTEAFF.